These 21 T cell receptor beta chains came from one sample sequenced in a study of response to subunit inactivated influenza vaccine (dated by TCRdb to 2016 to 2019). Library preparation was by RT-PCR. For sequencing, an Illumina HiSeq 2500 was employed. TCRdb reprocessing: public reads trimmed at Q25 with fastp, clones called with MiXCR, in-frame beta chains kept. Records with the same CDR3 protein are collapsed into one entry carrying the most frequent genes and DNA. This sample comprises more than 250,000 distinct CDR3 sequences, about a fifth of them detected only once. The ten most abundant clones make up 9.5% to 13% of the sample. The specimen was PBMCs from blood, collected approximately 20 months after vaccination. These receptors all stem from a man aged 50 to 75 who received an inactivated influenza vaccine. Donor details come from another sample of the same person, matched by shared clones.

The rearrangement uses TRBV20-1 and TRBJ1-1; weak D call: TRBD1 (6 bases). Germline V CDR1 and CDR2: DFQATT, SNEGSKA (reference sequence). V was cut by 6 bases and J by 5 bases, with 19 bases left in between. The CDR3 loop spans 14 amino acids. The CDR3 spells CSAPDWVQGTEAFF. The CDR3 coding sequence is TGCAGTGCCCCAGATTGGGTCCAGGGGACTGAAGCTTTCTTT.

This clonotype was counted between two and nine times. This chain uses TRBV27 with TRBJ2-7; D unresolved. Germline loops: CDR1 MNHEY, CDR2 SMNVEV (reference sequence). Trimming cost V 3 bases and J 5 bases, with 23 bases left between them. The CDR3 is 17 amino acids. CDR3 amino acids: CASSLSPYRASQNEQYF. The CDR3 DNA reads TGTGCCAGCAGTTTGTCCCCCTACCGGGCTAGTCAAAACGAGCAGTACTTC.

The sample holds a few counts of this clonotype. This sequence joins TRBV7-8 and TRBJ1-1, with 8 bases lining up with TRBD1. The germline V gene has CDR1 SGHVS and CDR2 FQNEAQ. Unmatched junction bases numbered 9, after V lost 5 bases and J lost 1 base. The CDR3 totals 16 residues. CDR3 nucleotides: TGTGCCAGCAGCCCAAGCCGGGACAGGACGAACACTGAAGCTTTCTTT. It codes for CASSPSRDRTNTEAFF.

The chain joins TRBV4-3 to TRBJ1-2, with 11 positions matching TRBD1. Germline-derived CDR1 and CDR2 are LGHNA and YSLEER. V lost 1 base and J lost 4; bases outside the gene matches: 2. The CDR3 runs to 15 residues. CDR3 protein: CASSQGTGGVYGYTF. The CDR3 coding sequence is TGCGCCAGCAGCCAAGGGACAGGGGGCGTCTATGGCTACACCTTC.

This clonotype occurred a few times. The rearrangement uses TRBV19 and TRBJ1-5, with D maybe TRBD1 (5 bases). CDR3 length: 13 residues. Trimming removed 7 bases at V and 3 bases at J, with 10 bases between. Germline V gives CDR1 LNHDA, CDR2 SQIVND (reference sequence). The CDR3 loop is CASKGLYNQPQHF. The CDR3 DNA reads as TGTGCCAGTAAGGGACTGTACAATCAGCCCCAGCATTTT.

This clonotype came up a few times. V and J are TRBV5-1 and TRBJ1-2, with TRBD1 matching over 8 bases. J was trimmed by 6 bases and V by 0 bases; bases with no gene match: 7. The length of the CDR3 is 15 residues. In germline, CDR1 is SGHRS, CDR2 YFSETQ. CDR3 coding DNA: TGCGCCAGCAGCTTGGCCGACAGGGGAGTCGATGGCTACACCTTC. It codes for CASSLADRGVDGYTF.

The chain links TRBV10-3 to TRBJ2-1; D gene ambiguous. The germline CDR1 and CDR2 sequences are ENHRY and SYGVKD. The CDR3 consists of 14 residues. Trimming removed 11 bases at V and 0 bases at J, with 14 bases between. The CDR3 region is CAAQDSSSYNEQFF. CDR3 coding DNA: TGTGCCGCCCAAGACTCGAGCTCCTACAATGAGCAGTTCTTC.

The chain has TRBV3-1 and TRBJ2-2; no clear D. The CDR3 loop spans 14 amino acids. Trimming took off 2 bases at V and 5 bases at J, with 9 bases between the two ends. Germline values: CDR1 LGHDT, CDR2 YNNKEL (reference sequence). The CDR3 sequence: CASSQLTATGELFF. DNA for the CDR3: TGTGCCAGCAGCCAACTCACAGCAACCGGGGAGCTGTTTTTT.

This clonotype has only a few counts. The V call is TRBV12-3 or TRBV12-4, the J call TRBJ1-2; no clear D. The CDR3 is 15 residues long. The V gene lost 5 bases and the J gene lost 6 bases, with 19 bases spanning the gap. The CDR3 DNA reads TGTGCCAGCAGTCTACCCACGGCCAGGCGTGATGGCTACACCTTC. Protein: CASSLPTARRDGYTF.

This clonotype was seen a handful of times. This chain connects TRBV9 to TRBJ2-3, with D perhaps matching TRBD1 or TRBD2 (5 bases each). Deletions cut 5 bases from V and 4 bases from J, with 17 bases between. Germline values: CDR1 SGDLS, CDR2 YYNGEE. This CDR3 has 15 amino acids. This CDR3 reads CASSPGPGMADTQYF. DNA of the CDR3: TGTGCCAGCAGTCCGGGACCGGGCATGGCAGATACGCAGTATTTT.

In this sample, this clonotype turned up many times. The V gene is TRBV11-2, the J gene TRBJ2-1, with 15 bases identical to TRBD2. V shed 4 bases and J 9 bases; nucleotides not matched to a gene: 1. This CDR3 has 14 amino acids. Germline CDR1 reads SGHAT; CDR2 reads FQNNGV. Here the CDR3 DNA reads TGTGCCAGCAGCTCGGGACTAGCGGGAGGTGAGCAGTTCTTC. It yields the protein CASSSGLAGGEQFF.

This chain links TRBV20-1 with TRBJ2-7; D is perhaps TRBD2 (6 bases). The V end was cut by 3 bases, the J end by 0 bases, with 12 bases between. This CDR3 spans 14 amino acids. The germline CDR1 and CDR2 sequences are DFQATT and SNEGSKA (reference sequence). This chain's CDR3 is CSARTGTYSYEQYF. Written as DNA, the CDR3 is TGCAGTGCTAGGACCGGGACTTACTCCTACGAGCAGTACTTC.

The chain couples TRBV5-6 to TRBJ2-3; 8 bases agree with TRBD2. CDR1 is SGHDT and CDR2 is YYEEEE in the germline V gene. Germline trimming cut 1 base from V and 6 bases from J; bases unmatched to any gene: 7. This CDR3 region has 15 residues. CDR3 nucleotide sequence: TGTGCCAGCAGCTTGAAACGGGGGGGCCCGGATACGCAGTATTTT. It yields the protein CASSLKRGGPDTQYF.

The V call is TRBV20-1, the J call TRBJ2-5; possibly TRBD2 for D (6 bases). The CDR3 covers 12 residues. V gave up 4 bases and J gave up 3 bases, with 9 bases separating them. The germline CDR1 and CDR2 sequences are DFQATT and SNEGSKA (reference sequence). CDR3 region: CSANWGEETQYF. The CDR3 DNA sequence: TGCAGTGCTAATTGGGGGGAAGAGACCCAGTACTTC.

This clonotype was seen more than once but under ten times. The gene calls are TRBV6-1 and TRBJ1-3; tentative D call: TRBD1 (5 bases). V was pared by 6 bases and J by 0 bases, with 18 bases between. The CDR3 loop spans 17 amino acids. Germline values: CDR1 MNHNS, CDR2 SASEGT. The CDR3, as DNA: TGTGCCAGCAGACATCAAACCGGGACCTTCTCTGGAAACACCATATATTTT. Its protein is CASRHQTGTFSGNTIYF.

This clonotype was recorded at least ten times. The rearrangement joins TRBV27 to TRBJ1-1, with D perhaps matching TRBD1 (5 bases). From germline, CDR1 is MNHEY and CDR2 SMNVEV (reference sequence). There are 15 residues in the CDR3. V was clipped by 1 base and J by 4 bases, with 13 bases between them. The CDR3 coding sequence is TGTGCCAGCAGTTTATATCGTCAGGGCGCCACTGAAGCTTTCTTT. Residues: CASSLYRQGATEAFF.

This chain joins TRBV5-1 and TRBJ2-5; D tentatively fits TRBD1 or TRBD2 (5 bases each). V lost 3 bases and J lost 4, with 13 bases in between. The CDR3 length is 14 residues. The germline CDR1 and CDR2 sequences are SGHRS and YFSETQ. The CDR3: CASSSYGTVETQYF. The DNA of the CDR3 is TGCGCCAGCAGCTCCTACGGGACGGTAGAGACCCAGTACTTC.

The chain couples TRBV6-1 to TRBJ1-1, with 8 bases fitting TRBD1. The V and J ends lost 2 bases and 11 bases, in that order; junction bases with no gene match: 13. The CDR3 runs to 15 residues. Germline lookup yields CDR1 MNHNS and CDR2 SASEGT. The CDR3 bases are TGTGCCAGCAGTGAATTCTCGACAGGGGCTATGGCGGCTTTCTTT. The encoded protein is CASSEFSTGAMAAFF.

This clonotype occurred a few times. The chain is built from TRBV20-1 and TRBJ2-4; unclear D gene. Germline CDR1 is DFQATT and CDR2 is SNEGSKA (reference sequence). V lost 6 bases and J lost 8, with 11 bases in between. The length of the CDR3 is 11 residues. The DNA for the CDR3 is TGCAGTGCCCCGGACGGTCACATTCAGTACTTC. As protein: CSAPDGHIQYF.

The rearrangement links TRBV20-1 to TRBJ2-5; tentative D call: TRBD1 (5 bases). Per germline, CDR1 DFQATT and CDR2 SNEGSKA (reference sequence). Trimming pared 6 bases from V and 6 bases from J, leaving 17 bases between. CDR3 length equals 13 residues. The CDR3 region is CSAYLDSRKTQYF. CDR3 in DNA: TGCAGTGCGTACTTAGACAGTAGGAAGACCCAGTACTTC.

The genes are TRBV28 and TRBJ1-3; D is undetermined. Germline CDR1 MDHEN, CDR2 SYDVKM. This CDR3 has 15 residues. Trimming took 5 bases from V and 1 from J, leaving 12 bases between them. CDR3 sequence reads: CASSTRIGSGNTIYF. In nucleotides, the CDR3 is TGTGCCAGCAGTACACGAATTGGGTCTGGAAACACCATATATTTT.